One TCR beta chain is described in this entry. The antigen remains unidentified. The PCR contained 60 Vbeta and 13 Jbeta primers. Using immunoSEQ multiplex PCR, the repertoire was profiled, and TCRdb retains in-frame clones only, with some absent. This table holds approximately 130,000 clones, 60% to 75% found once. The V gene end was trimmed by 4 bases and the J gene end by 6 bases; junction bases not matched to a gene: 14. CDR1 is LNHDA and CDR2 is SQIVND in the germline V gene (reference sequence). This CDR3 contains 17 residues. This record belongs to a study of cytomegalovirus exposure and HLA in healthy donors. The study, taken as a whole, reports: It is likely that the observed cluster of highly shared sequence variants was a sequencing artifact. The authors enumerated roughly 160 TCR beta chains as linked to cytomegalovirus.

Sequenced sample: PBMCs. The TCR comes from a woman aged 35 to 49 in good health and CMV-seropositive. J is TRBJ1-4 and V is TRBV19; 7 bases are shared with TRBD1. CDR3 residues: CASSTQGKGRLDEKLFF. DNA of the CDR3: TGTGCCAGTAGTACACAGGGGAAAGGACGACTTGATGAAAAACTGTTTTTT.